A single sample is the source of the 24 T cell receptor beta chains below, sequenced in a study of a mutant IDH1 vaccine in newly diagnosed glioma. Which antigens these TCRs recognize remains unknown. Data came from immunoSEQ multiplex PCR; TCRdb stores just in-frame clones and leaves some out. The table lists more than 25,000 clones, roughly three quarters of them singletons. The time point was: week 5, during vaccination. The investigators gave 300 ug of mutant IDH1 20-mer peptide in each vaccine dose, together with topical imiquimod. The sequencing used PBMCs, collected from a glioma patient whose treatment included an IDH1 peptide vaccine. The receptors come from a man in his forties or fifties with glioma. Some clones in this sample may be carry-over from other donors' samples.

The chain combines TRBV30 with TRBJ2-6, with 8 bases aligning to TRBD2. CDR1 GTSNPN and CDR2 SVGIG come from the germline V gene (reference sequence). The CDR3 has 15 amino acids. Unmatched junction bases numbered 0, after V lost 2 bases and J lost 0 bases. The CDR3, as DNA: TGTGCCTGGAGTAGCGGGGGCTCTGGGGCCAACGTCCTGACTTTC. This sequence encodes CAWSSGGSGANVLTF.

The V and J genes are TRBV19 and TRBJ2-3; D possibly corresponds to TRBD2 (6 bases). V was cut by 1 base and J by 3 bases, with 11 bases left in between. The CDR3 totals 15 residues. CDR1 and CDR2 (germline): LNHDA, SQIVND (reference sequence). The DNA for the CDR3 is TGTGCCAGTAGTATAGGGGGGGAGAGGACAGATACGCAGTATTTT. Its translation: CASSIGGERTDTQYF.

In nucleotides, the CDR3 is TGCAGCGTCAACGGGGGAGAGGGGTCATCCTACGAGCAGTACTTC. Its protein is CSVNGGEGSSYEQYF. The chain combines TRBV29-1 with TRBJ2-7, with D perhaps TRBD2 (6 bases). V lost 6 bases and J lost 1, with 19 bases in between. CDR1 and CDR2 (germline): SQVTM, ANQGSEA. This CDR3 comprises 15 residues.

The rearrangement joins TRBV4-1 to TRBJ2-7; TRBD1 is a possible D gene (6 bases). V was trimmed by 4 bases and J by 6 bases, leaving 19 bases between them. Germline CDR1 and CDR2: MGHRA and YSYEKL. The CDR3 length is 15 residues. This CDR3 reads CASSRRLGQLPEQYF. In DNA form, the CDR3 reads TGCGCCAGCAGCCGACGCCTGGGACAACTACCCGAGCAGTACTTC.

This clone has just a few counts. The J gene is TRBJ1-1, the V gene TRBV10-3; no firm D call. This CDR3 has 14 amino acids. Trimming left V 3 bases short and J 3 bases short, with 11 bases between. CDR1 is ENHRY, CDR2 SYGVKD, per germline. The CDR3 here is CAISDFRGDTEAFF. The DNA of the CDR3 is TGTGCCATCAGTGACTTCCGTGGAGACACTGAAGCTTTCTTT.

The V and J genes are TRBV13 and TRBJ1-5, with TRBD1 as a possible D gene (5 bases). This CDR3 has 16 amino acids. V was pared by 2 bases and J by 4 bases, with 15 bases between. Germline V gene data show CDR1 as PRHDT and CDR2 as FYEKMQ (reference sequence). CDR3 sequence (DNA): TGTGCCAGCAGCTTAAAGGTTGGGGGACCGAATCAGCCCCAGCATTTT. It yields the protein CASSLKVGGPNQPQHF.

This chain joins TRBV9 and TRBJ1-3; D call uncertain. The CDR3 length is 15 residues. V was shortened by 0 bases and J by 2 bases, with 9 bases between the two germline ends. Germline V gene lookup returns CDR1 SGDLS and CDR2 YYNGEE. The CDR3 sequence is CASSVASHPGNTIYF. DNA of the CDR3: TGTGCCAGCAGCGTAGCATCGCACCCTGGAAACACCATATATTTT.

This chain uses TRBV4-2 with TRBJ2-3; TRBD2 aligns across 9 bases. The V gene end was trimmed by 1 base and the J gene end by 6 bases; junction bases not matched to a gene: 11. Germline loops: CDR1 LGHNA, CDR2 YNFKEQ. The CDR3 extends over 17 amino acids. Here the CDR3 DNA reads TGTGCCAGCAGCCAAGGTCGTGCGGGGGGGCCGGGTGATACGCAGTATTTT. Residues: CASSQGRAGGPGDTQYF.

This clone was recorded once. V usage is TRBV7-2 and J usage is TRBJ1-1; D is ambiguous. Trimming stripped 5 bases from V and 1 base from J, with 14 bases between. This CDR3 has 15 amino acids. Germline V lookup: CDR1 SGHTA, CDR2 FQGNSA. CDR3 bases: TGTGCCAGCAGCCCCAGTAGGGCACAGAACACTGAAGCTTTCTTT. Its protein product is CASSPSRAQNTEAFF.

V is TRBV7-8 and J is TRBJ1-1; no definite D call. Germline V lookup: CDR1 SGHVS, CDR2 FQNEAQ. With 5 bases removed from V and 3 bases from J, the gap between germline ends came to 13 bases. The CDR3 totals 14 residues. In nucleotides, the CDR3 is TGTGCCAGCAGCCCATATCAGTTTGACACTGAAGCTTTCTTT. It specifies CASSPYQFDTEAFF. The full variable domain, its missing parts supplied by reference TRBV7-8 and TRBJ1-1, is GAGVSQSPRYKVAKRGQDVALRCDPISGHVSLFWYQQALGQGPEFLTYFQNEAQLDKSGLPSDRFFAERPEGSVSTLKIQRTQQEDSAVYLCASSPYQFDTEAFFGQGTRLTVV.

The chain combines TRBV6-1 with TRBJ1-5; D is unresolved. The CDR3 contains 15 residues. The V gene lost 4 bases and the J gene lost 2 bases, with 12 bases spanning the gap. Germline CDR1 MNHNS, CDR2 SASEGT. CDR3 loop: CASSVSRSGNQPQHF. The CDR3 bases are TGTGCCAGCAGTGTGTCGAGGTCAGGCAATCAGCCCCAGCATTTT.

The gene calls are TRBV6-6 and TRBJ1-6; no clear D. V was pared by 2 bases and J by 7 bases, with 9 bases between. The CDR3 extends over 14 amino acids. From germline, CDR1 is MNHNY and CDR2 SVGAGI (reference sequence). In DNA, the CDR3 is TGTGCCAGCAGTTACGAGGGTGCAAATTCACCCCTCCACTTT. Residues: CASSYEGANSPLHF.

The V and J genes are TRBV6-1 and TRBJ1-2, with D unclear. The ends were cut back, 4 bases at V and 3 bases at J, with 12 bases in the middle. The CDR3 is 14 amino acids. Germline CDR1 MNHNS, CDR2 SASEGT. Written as DNA, the CDR3 is TGTGCCAGCAGTGTCCCGAACGAGGACTATGGCTACACCTTC. Translating it yields CASSVPNEDYGYTF.

The rearrangement joins TRBV19 to TRBJ1-3, with a tentative D call TRBD1 (6 bases). The CDR3 consists of 14 residues. Trimming pared 3 bases from V and 3 bases from J, leaving 9 bases between. Per the germline V gene, CDR1 is LNHDA and CDR2 is SQIVND (reference sequence). The CDR3 spells CASSMARGGNTIYF. The DNA for the CDR3 is TGTGCCAGTAGTATGGCCAGGGGTGGAAACACCATATATTTT.

On this clone itself: Compared with germline, one end of the junction differs, possibly owing to a read error. The V gene is TRBV2, the J gene TRBJ1-6; D remains unclear. The CDR3 is 12 amino acids. The germline gives CDR1 SNHLY, CDR2 FYNNEI. The CDR3 sequence: CANSVDNSPLHF. Written as DNA, the CDR3 is TGTGCCAACAGTGTTGATAATTCACCCCTCCACTTT.

This CDR3 reads CASKEGRETQYF. CDR3 in DNA: TGCGCCAGCAAAGAAGGTAGAGAGACCCAGTACTTC. The chain employs TRBV5-1 and TRBJ2-5, with D uncertain. Germline CDR1 and CDR2: SGHRS and YFSETQ. Trimming left V 6 bases short and J 4 bases short, with 10 bases between. There are 12 residues in the CDR3.

The chain couples TRBV27 to TRBJ1-1, with TRBD1 identical over 12 bases. The germline gives CDR1 MNHEY, CDR2 SMNVEV (reference sequence). The CDR3 is made up of 18 amino acids. J was trimmed by 3 bases and V by 7 bases; bases with no gene match: 15. CDR3 nucleotide sequence: TGTGCCAGCACCCCAGGGGGGACAGGGGGCTTTGTGGACACTGAAGCTTTCTTT. Its protein is CASTPGGTGGFVDTEAFF.

In DNA, the CDR3 is TGTGCCTGGAGAGGAGGGACCGGCGAGGGGTTCTTC. Translation: CAWRGGTGEGFF. The chain links TRBV30 to TRBJ2-1, with TRBD2 as a possible D gene (6 bases). The germline V and J ends were trimmed by 3 bases and 15 bases, with 18 bases remaining between them. The CDR3 consists of 12 residues. Per the germline V gene, CDR1 is GTSNPN and CDR2 is SVGIG (reference sequence).

This clone turned up a few times. This chain links TRBV7-3 with TRBJ2-1; no clear D. The CDR3 consists of 13 residues. From germline, CDR1 is SGHTA and CDR2 FQGTGA. The V gene lost 1 base and the J gene lost 5 bases, with 6 bases spanning the gap. CDR3 DNA: TGTGCCAGCAGCTTAAATACAGACAATGAGCAGTTCTTC. It encodes CASSLNTDNEQFF. Full variable domain (missing parts from reference TRBV7-3 and TRBJ2-1): GAGVSQTPSNKVTEKGKYVELRCDPISGHTALYWYRQSLGQGPEFLIYFQGTGAADDSGLPNDRFFAVRPEGSVSTLKIQRTERGDSAVYLCASSLNTDNEQFFGPGTRLTVL.

The chain carries TRBV29-1 and TRBJ1-2; tentative D call: TRBD1 (6 bases). V gave up 5 bases and J gave up 2 bases, with 15 bases separating them. This CDR3 is 14 amino acids long. Germline lookup yields CDR1 SQVTM and CDR2 ANQGSEA. The CDR3 spells CSVSFRGRNYGYTF. CDR3 nucleotides: TGCAGCGTTTCGTTCAGGGGAAGAAACTATGGCTACACCTTC.

The chain combines TRBV4-3 with TRBJ1-3; D is ambiguous. Trimming stripped 0 bases from V and 4 bases from J, with 10 bases between. The CDR3 covers 15 residues. Germline loops: CDR1 LGHNA, CDR2 YSLEER. The CDR3 DNA reads TGCGCCAGCAGCCAAGATCGCGGATCAGGAAACACCATATATTTT. Protein sequence: CASSQDRGSGNTIYF.

The chain has TRBV6-1 and TRBJ1-4; D unclear. The CDR3 spans 13 residues. Germline values: CDR1 MNHNS, CDR2 SASEGT. V was pared by 9 bases and J by 6 bases, with 14 bases between. As DNA, the CDR3 is TGTGCCAGTACCGGGATCGACGATGAAAAACTGTTTTTT. It codes for CASTGIDDEKLFF.

V is TRBV10-2 and J is TRBJ2-1, with TRBD2 identical over 14 bases. Germline V CDR1 and CDR2: WSHSY, SAAADI. The length of the CDR3 is 16 residues. V lost 6 bases to trimming and J lost 4 bases; unmatched junction nucleotides: 5. The CDR3 bases are TGCGCCAGCAGGAGGACTAGCGGGGGGCATTACAATGAGCAGTTCTTC. This translates into CASRRTSGGHYNEQFF.

This clone occurred once. For the CDR3, the DNA is TGTGCCAGTAGGGACAGATTTAGCAATCAGCCCCAGCATTTT. It is translated as CASRDRFSNQPQHF. The chain employs TRBV19 and TRBJ1-5, with TRBD1 as a possible D gene (6 bases). The V end was cut by 6 bases, the J end by 0 bases, with 9 bases between. Germline V gene data show CDR1 as LNHDA and CDR2 as SQIVND (reference sequence). CDR3 size: 14 residues.